This T cell receptor (beta chain) was sequenced in a study of blood T cell repertoires in COVID-19. Turning to the study itself: There were acute and convalescent COVID-19 samples, and they came from the United States, Italy and Spain.

Trimming removed 1 base from V and 12 bases from J, with 19 bases in between. Looked up from germline, CDR1 is MGHRA and CDR2 is YSYEKL. The CDR3 is made up of 15 amino acids. The table came from immunoSEQ multiplex PCR; TCRdb's copy has only in-frame clones and leaves some out. The sample includes over 50,000 clones, approximately 86% seen only once; the top ten take approximately 3.4%. This chain connects TRBV4-1 to TRBJ2-1, with D uncertain. This clonotype originated in a man in his forties or fifties with active COVID-19. Sequencing used peripheral blood. CDR3 amino acids: CASSQAITLGLRQFF. The CDR3 DNA reads TGCGCCAGCAGCCAAGCTATCACCCTCGGGTTACGGCAGTTCTTC.